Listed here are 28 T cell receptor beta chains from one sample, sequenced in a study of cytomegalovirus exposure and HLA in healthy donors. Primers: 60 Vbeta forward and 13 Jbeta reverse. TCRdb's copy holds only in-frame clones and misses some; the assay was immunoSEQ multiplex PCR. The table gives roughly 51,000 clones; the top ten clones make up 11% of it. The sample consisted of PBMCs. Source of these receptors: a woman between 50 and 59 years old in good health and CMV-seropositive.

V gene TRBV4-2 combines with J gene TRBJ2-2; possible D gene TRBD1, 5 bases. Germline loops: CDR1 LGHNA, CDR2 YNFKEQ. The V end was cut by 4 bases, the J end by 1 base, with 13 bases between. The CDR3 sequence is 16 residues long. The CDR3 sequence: CASSPQVVENTGELFF. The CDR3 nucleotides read TGTGCCAGCAGCCCACAGGTAGTAGAGAACACCGGGGAGCTGTTTTTT.

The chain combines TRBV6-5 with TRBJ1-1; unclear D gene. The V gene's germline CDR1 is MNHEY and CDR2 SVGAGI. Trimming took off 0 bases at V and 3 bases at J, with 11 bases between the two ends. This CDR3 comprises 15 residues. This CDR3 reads CASSYSSAGYTEAFF. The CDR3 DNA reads TGTGCCAGCAGTTACTCGAGCGCGGGGTACACTGAAGCTTTCTTT.

CDR3 in DNA: TGTGCCAGCAGCCTAGGACAGAACACTGAAGCTTTCTTT. Translation gives CASSLGQNTEAFF. The chain joins TRBV7-9 to TRBJ1-1; D is possibly TRBD1 (5 bases). V gave up 5 bases and J gave up 1 base, with 8 bases separating them. The CDR3 runs to 13 residues. Germline CDR1 is SEHNR and CDR2 is FQNEAQ (reference sequence).

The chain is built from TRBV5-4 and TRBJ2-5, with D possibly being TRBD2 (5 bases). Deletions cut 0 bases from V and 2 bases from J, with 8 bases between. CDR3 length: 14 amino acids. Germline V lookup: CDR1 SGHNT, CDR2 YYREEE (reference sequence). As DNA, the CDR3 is TGTGCCAGCAGCTTGGATGAGCGGCAAGAGACCCAGTACTTC. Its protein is CASSLDERQETQYF. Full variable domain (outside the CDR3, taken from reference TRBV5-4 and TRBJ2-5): ETGVTQSPTHLIKTRGQQVTLRCSSQSGHNTVSWYQQALGQGPQFIFQYYREEENGRGNFPPRFSGLQFPNYSSELNVNALELDDSALYLCASSLDERQETQYFGPGTRLLVL.

This chain's CDR3 is CASRYRGAYEQYF. DNA for the CDR3: TGTGCCAGCAGATACAGGGGTGCCTACGAGCAGTACTTC. The chain employs TRBV6-5 and TRBJ2-7; TRBD1 matches 7 bases. V lost 6 bases to trimming and J lost 2 bases; unmatched junction nucleotides: 4. The CDR3 runs 13 residues. Germline lookup yields CDR1 MNHEY and CDR2 SVGAGI.

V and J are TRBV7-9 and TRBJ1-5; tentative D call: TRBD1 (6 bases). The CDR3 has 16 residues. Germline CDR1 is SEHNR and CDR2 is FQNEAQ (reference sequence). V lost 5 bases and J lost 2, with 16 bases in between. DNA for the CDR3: TGTGCCAGCAGCCCCCAAGGGGGGGGCGGCAATCAGCCCCAGCATTTT. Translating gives CASSPQGGGGNQPQHF.

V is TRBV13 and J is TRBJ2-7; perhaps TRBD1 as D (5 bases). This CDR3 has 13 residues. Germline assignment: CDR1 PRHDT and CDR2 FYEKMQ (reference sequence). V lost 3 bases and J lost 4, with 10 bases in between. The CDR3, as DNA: TGTGCCAGCAGCTTTCTTAGACAGTACGAGCAGTACTTC. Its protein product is CASSFLRQYEQYF.

This CDR3 is CASSLGLADNEQFF. The CDR3 DNA is TGTGCCAGCAGCTTAGGACTAGCGGACAATGAGCAGTTCTTC. The rearrangement uses TRBV11-3 and TRBJ2-1; 9 positions agree with TRBD2. Trimming took 1 base from V and 5 from J; bases not matched to a gene: 0. The CDR3 covers 14 residues. CDR1 and CDR2 (germline): SGHNT, YENEEA.

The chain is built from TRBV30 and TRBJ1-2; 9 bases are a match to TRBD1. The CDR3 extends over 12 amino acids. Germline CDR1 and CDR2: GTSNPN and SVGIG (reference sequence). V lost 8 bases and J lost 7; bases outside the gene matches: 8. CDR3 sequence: CARRDRAVGYTF. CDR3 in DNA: TGTGCCCGGCGGGACAGGGCTGTTGGCTACACCTTC.

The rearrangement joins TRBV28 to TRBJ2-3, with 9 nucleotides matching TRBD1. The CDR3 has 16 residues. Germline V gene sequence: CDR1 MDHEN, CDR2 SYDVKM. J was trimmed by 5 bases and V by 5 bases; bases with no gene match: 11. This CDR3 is CASSPPGQGRGDTQYF. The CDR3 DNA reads TGTGCCAGCAGTCCACCGGGACAGGGCAGGGGAGATACGCAGTATTTT. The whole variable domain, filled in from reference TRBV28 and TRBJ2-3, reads DVKVTQSSRYLVKRTGEKVFLECVQDMDHENMFWYRQDPGLGLRLIYFSYDVKMKEKGDIPEGYSVSREKKERFSLILESASTNQTSMYLCASSPPGQGRGDTQYFGPGTRLTVL.

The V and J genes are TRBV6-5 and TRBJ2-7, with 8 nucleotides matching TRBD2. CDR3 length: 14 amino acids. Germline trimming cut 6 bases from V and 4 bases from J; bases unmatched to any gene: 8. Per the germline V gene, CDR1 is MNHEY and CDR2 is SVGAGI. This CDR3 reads CASSPGTSTYEQYF. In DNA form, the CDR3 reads TGTGCCAGCAGCCCCGGGACTAGTACGTACGAGCAGTACTTC.

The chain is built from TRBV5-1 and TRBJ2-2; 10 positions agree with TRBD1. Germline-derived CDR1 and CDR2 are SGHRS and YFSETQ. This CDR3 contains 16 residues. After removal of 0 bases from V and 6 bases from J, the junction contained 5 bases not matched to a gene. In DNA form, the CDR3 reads TGCGCCAGCAGCTTGGTTCCGGACAGGGGGGCCGGGGAGCTGTTTTTT. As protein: CASSLVPDRGAGELFF.

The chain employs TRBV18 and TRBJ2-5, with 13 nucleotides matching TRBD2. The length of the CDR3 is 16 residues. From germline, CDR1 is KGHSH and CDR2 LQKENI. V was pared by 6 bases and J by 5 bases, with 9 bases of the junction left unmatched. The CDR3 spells CASSSTSGGALETQYF. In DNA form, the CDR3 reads TGTGCCAGCTCGTCCACTAGCGGGGGGGCCTTGGAGACCCAGTACTTC.

CDR3: CASSGGLRGDTQYF. DNA of the CDR3: TGTGCCAGCAGTGGGGGGCTTAGGGGAGATACGCAGTATTTT. The chain employs TRBV2 and TRBJ2-3, with TRBD1 as a possible D gene (6 bases). The germline V gene has CDR1 SNHLY and CDR2 FYNNEI. The CDR3 extends over 14 amino acids. V lost 4 bases to trimming and J lost 5 bases, with 13 bases between them. The variable domain in full, completed from reference TRBV2 and TRBJ2-3, reads EPEVTQTPSHQVTQMGQEVILRCVPISNHLYFYWYRQILGQKVEFLVSFYNNEISEKSEIFDDQFSVERPDGSNFTLKIRSTKLEDSAMYFCASSGGLRGDTQYFGPGTRLTVL.

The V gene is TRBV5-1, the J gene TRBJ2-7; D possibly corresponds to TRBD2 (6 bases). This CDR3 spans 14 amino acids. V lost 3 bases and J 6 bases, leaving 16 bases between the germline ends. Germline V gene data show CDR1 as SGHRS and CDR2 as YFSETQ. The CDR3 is CASSWDAGGGEQYF. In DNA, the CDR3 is TGCGCCAGCAGCTGGGACGCCGGGGGAGGCGAGCAGTACTTC.

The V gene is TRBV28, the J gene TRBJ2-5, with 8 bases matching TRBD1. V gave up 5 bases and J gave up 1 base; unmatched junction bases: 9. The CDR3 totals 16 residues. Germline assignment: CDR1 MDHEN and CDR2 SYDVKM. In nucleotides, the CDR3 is TGTGCCAGCAGTCCACGACAGGGGATCTCCCAAGAGACCCAGTACTTC. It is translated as CASSPRQGISQETQYF.

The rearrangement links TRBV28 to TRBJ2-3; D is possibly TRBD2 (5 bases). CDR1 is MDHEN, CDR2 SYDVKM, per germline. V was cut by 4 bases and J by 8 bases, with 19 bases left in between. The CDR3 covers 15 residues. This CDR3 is CASSSRGSGRPTQYF. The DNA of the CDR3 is TGTGCCAGCAGTTCCCGGGGTTCGGGGAGACCTACGCAGTATTTT.

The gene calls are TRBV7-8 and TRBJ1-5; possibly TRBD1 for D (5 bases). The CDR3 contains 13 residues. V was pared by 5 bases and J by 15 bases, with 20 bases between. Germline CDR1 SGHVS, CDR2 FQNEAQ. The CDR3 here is CASSPHDSSVMHF. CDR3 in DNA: TGTGCCAGCAGCCCCCATGACAGCTCAGTCATGCATTTT.

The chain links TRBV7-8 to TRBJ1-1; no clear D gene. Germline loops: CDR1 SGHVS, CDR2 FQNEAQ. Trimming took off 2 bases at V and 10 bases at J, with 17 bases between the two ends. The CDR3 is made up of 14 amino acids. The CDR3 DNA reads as TGTGCCAGCAGCTTAATTAGGCACGACAACGGAGCTTTCTTT. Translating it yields CASSLIRHDNGAFF.

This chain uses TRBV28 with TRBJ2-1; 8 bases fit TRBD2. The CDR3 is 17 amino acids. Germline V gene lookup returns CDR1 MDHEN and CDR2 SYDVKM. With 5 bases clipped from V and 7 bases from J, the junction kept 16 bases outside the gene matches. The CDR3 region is CASSVGLGGRGGNEQFF. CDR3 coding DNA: TGTGCCAGCAGTGTGGGGCTCGGGGGACGGGGGGGGAATGAGCAGTTCTTC.

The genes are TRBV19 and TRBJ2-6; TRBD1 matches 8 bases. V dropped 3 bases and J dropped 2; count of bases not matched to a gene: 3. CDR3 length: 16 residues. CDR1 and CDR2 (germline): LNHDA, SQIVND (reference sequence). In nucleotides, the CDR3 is TGTGCCAGTAGTATCTTACAGGGGGCTGGGGCCAACGTCCTGACTTTC. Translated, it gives CASSILQGAGANVLTF.

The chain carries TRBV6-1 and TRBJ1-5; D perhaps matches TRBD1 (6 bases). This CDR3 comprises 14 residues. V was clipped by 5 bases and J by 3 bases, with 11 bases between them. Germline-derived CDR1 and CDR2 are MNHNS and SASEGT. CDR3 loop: CASSTDRTNQPQHF. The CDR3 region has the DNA TGTGCCAGCAGTACAGACAGGACCAATCAGCCCCAGCATTTT.

In nucleotides, the CDR3 is TGCGCCAGCAGCCCGGGACAGGGGGCCCGCTCACCCCTCCACTTT. It yields the protein CASSPGQGARSPLHF. This chain connects TRBV4-1 to TRBJ1-6, with TRBD1 matching 12 bases. Germline values: CDR1 MGHRA, CDR2 YSYEKL. The V gene end was trimmed by 4 bases and the J gene end by 10 bases; junction bases not matched to a gene: 5. The CDR3 covers 15 residues.

The CDR3 sequence: CASSVGLAGGPPNTGELFF. CDR3 DNA sequence: TGTGCCAGCAGCGTAGGACTAGCGGGGGGCCCTCCGAACACCGGGGAGCTGTTTTTT. The chain carries TRBV9 and TRBJ2-2, with 13 bases identical to TRBD2. The CDR3 totals 19 residues. V trimming: 0 bases; J trimming: 0 bases; junction bases outside the gene matches: 5. CDR1 SGDLS and CDR2 YYNGEE come from the germline V gene.

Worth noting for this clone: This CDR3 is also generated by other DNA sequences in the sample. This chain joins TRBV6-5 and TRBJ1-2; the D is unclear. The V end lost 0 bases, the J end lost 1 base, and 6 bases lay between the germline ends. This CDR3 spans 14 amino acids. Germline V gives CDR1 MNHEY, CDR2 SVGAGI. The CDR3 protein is CASSYSGGNYGYTF. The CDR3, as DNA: TGTGCCAGCAGTTACTCTGGAGGTAACTATGGCTACACCTTC.

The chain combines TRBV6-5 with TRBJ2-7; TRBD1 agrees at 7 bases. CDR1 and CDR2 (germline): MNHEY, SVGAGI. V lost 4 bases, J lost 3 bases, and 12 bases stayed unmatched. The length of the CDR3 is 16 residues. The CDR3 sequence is CASSLNRDSAFYEQYF. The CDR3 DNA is TGTGCCAGCAGTTTAAACCGGGACAGCGCCTTCTACGAGCAGTACTTC.

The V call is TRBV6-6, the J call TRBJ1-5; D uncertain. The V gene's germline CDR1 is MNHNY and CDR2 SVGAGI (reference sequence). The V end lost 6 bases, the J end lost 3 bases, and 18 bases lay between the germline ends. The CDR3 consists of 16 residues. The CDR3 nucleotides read TGTGCCAGCAGCTCTGAGTCGCCAATCTACAATCAGCCCCAGCATTTT. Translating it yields CASSSESPIYNQPQHF.

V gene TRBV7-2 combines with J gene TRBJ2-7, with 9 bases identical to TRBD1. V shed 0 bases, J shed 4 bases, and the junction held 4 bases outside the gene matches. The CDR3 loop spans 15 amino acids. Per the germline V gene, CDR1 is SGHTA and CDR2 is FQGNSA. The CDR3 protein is CASSLAWDRVYEQYF. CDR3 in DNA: TGTGCCAGCAGCTTAGCGTGGGACAGGGTGTACGAGCAGTACTTC.